One sample yielded the 29 T cell receptor beta chains listed below, sequenced in a study of identical twins. TCRdb reprocessed the 5' RACE reads with MiXCR, giving one entry per CDR3 protein. The sample carries 450,000 or so distinct CDR3 sequences, 11% to 15% recorded once. In addition, the sample was reused for a study of yellow fever vaccine responses in identical twins.

Sample: CD4+ T cells sorted from blood. All receptors come from a woman aged 18-29 years in good health.

This sequence joins TRBV3-1 and TRBJ1-5; no definite D call. This CDR3 spans 13 amino acids. The V end lost 0 bases, the J end lost 7 bases, and 7 bases lay between the germline ends. Looked up from germline, CDR1 is LGHDT and CDR2 is YNNKEL (reference sequence). This CDR3 reads CASSQDNSQPQHF. The CDR3 DNA is TGTGCCAGCAGCCAAGATAACAGCCAGCCCCAGCATTTT.

This clonotype was recorded many times. The V and J genes are TRBV24-1 and TRBJ2-3, with 7 nucleotides matching TRBD1. Germline trimming cut 3 bases from V and 1 base from J; bases unmatched to any gene: 3. The CDR3 sequence is 15 residues long. The germline V gene encodes CDR1 KGHDR and CDR2 SFDVKD. The CDR3 region is CATSDDGQGTDTQYF. The CDR3 nucleotides read TGTGCCACCAGTGATGATGGACAGGGCACAGATACGCAGTATTTT.

This clonotype was counted a few times. The chain carries TRBV3-1 and TRBJ2-2; D is perhaps TRBD1 (5 bases). V lost 3 bases, J lost 1 base, and 9 bases lay in between. This CDR3 contains 15 residues. Per the germline V gene, CDR1 is LGHDT and CDR2 is YNNKEL (reference sequence). The CDR3 is CASSQLDRNTGELFF. The CDR3 DNA sequence: TGTGCCAGCAGCCAGCTAGACAGGAACACCGGGGAGCTGTTTTTT.

This chain links TRBV12-3 or TRBV12-4 with TRBJ2-7, with a tentative D call TRBD2 (5 bases). V gave up 6 bases and J gave up 6 bases, with 15 bases separating them. This CDR3 spans 13 amino acids. CDR3 nucleotides: TGTGCCAGCAGGCTTCCCGGACTGTCCGAGCAGTACTTC. Protein product: CASRLPGLSEQYF.

This clonotype has a handful of counts. This sequence joins TRBV12-3 or TRBV12-4 and TRBJ2-5, with D perhaps assigned TRBD1 or TRBD2 (5 bases each). The CDR3 is made up of 12 amino acids. The V end lost 5 bases, the J end lost 13 bases, and 17 bases lay between the germline ends. CDR3 loop: CASSRDSGTVYF. The CDR3 DNA is TGTGCCAGCAGTCGCGACAGCGGAACCGTGTACTTC.

This chain uses TRBV25-1 with TRBJ2-3, with 13 positions matching TRBD2. The CDR3 is 15 residues long. V lost 8 bases to trimming and J lost 2 bases; unmatched junction nucleotides: 4. Per the germline V gene, CDR1 is MGHDK and CDR2 is SYGVNS. In nucleotides, the CDR3 is TGTGCCAGCGGTGGACTAGCGGGGGTCACAGATACGCAGTATTTT. This codes for CASGGLAGVTDTQYF.

This clonotype appeared a few times. The genes are TRBV12-3 or TRBV12-4 and TRBJ2-4, with a weak D call TRBD2 (6 bases). V was clipped by 3 bases and J by 2 bases, with 20 bases between them. The CDR3 has 18 amino acids. This chain's CDR3 is CASSFVMLGGRTKNIQYF. CDR3 bases: TGTGCCAGCAGTTTTGTCATGTTGGGGGGTAGAACCAAAAACATTCAGTACTTC.

This clonotype occurred a few times. V gene TRBV12-5 combines with J gene TRBJ2-2; D possibly corresponds to TRBD1 (5 bases). There are 15 residues in the CDR3. Germline lookup yields CDR1 LGHNT and CDR2 FRNRAP. Trimming shortened V by 2 bases and J by 2 bases, and 9 bases separated the two germline ends. CDR3 loop: CASGLLRTNTGELFF. The CDR3 DNA is TGTGCTAGTGGTTTGTTAAGGACAAACACCGGGGAGCTGTTTTTT.

Ten or more counts support this clonotype. The V and J genes are TRBV28 and TRBJ2-7; no reliable D call. Per germline, CDR1 MDHEN and CDR2 SYDVKM. Trimming took 6 bases from V and 2 from J, leaving 11 bases between them. This CDR3 spans 13 amino acids. For the CDR3, the DNA is TGTGCCAGCAGACACCGGAAGACCTACGAGCAGTACTTC. As protein: CASRHRKTYEQYF.

This clonotype is a singleton in its sample. The V gene is TRBV5-4, the J gene TRBJ1-1, with D hard to call. Germline V CDR1 and CDR2: SGHNT, YYREEE (reference sequence). The length of the CDR3 is 14 residues. V shed 2 bases and J shed 1 base, with 9 bases lying between them. CDR3 nucleotide sequence: TGTGCCAGCAGCTTTTGGCTAAAGAACACTGAAGCTTTCTTT. Its translation is CASSFWLKNTEAFF.

This clonotype occurred a few times. The CDR3 loop reads CASSLEGSGSRNEQFF. The CDR3 DNA follows: TGCGCCAGCAGCTTGGAGGGTAGCGGGAGTAGGAATGAGCAGTTCTTC. V usage is TRBV5-1 and J usage is TRBJ2-1; TRBD2 matches at 9 bases. This CDR3 is 16 amino acids long. CDR1 and CDR2 from the germline V gene are SGHRS and YFSETQ. The junction had 8 bases not matched to a gene; V was cut back by 0 bases and J by 7 bases.

The chain has TRBV18 and TRBJ2-2; no clear D. Trimming removed 2 bases at V and 7 bases at J, with 14 bases between. The CDR3 runs to 15 residues. CDR1 is KGHSH, CDR2 LQKENI, per germline. The CDR3 is CASSPRVQGSGELFF. The CDR3 DNA is TGTGCCAGCTCACCAAGGGTACAAGGAAGCGGGGAGCTGTTTTTT.

This clonotype was counted a few times. The chain employs TRBV5-1 and TRBJ2-7, with D perhaps TRBD1 (6 bases). Trimming stripped 1 base from V and 3 bases from J, with 8 bases between. The germline gives CDR1 SGHRS, CDR2 YFSETQ. This CDR3 comprises 13 residues. For the CDR3, the DNA is TGCGCCAGCAGCTTGACAGGGTACTACGAGCAGTACTTC. Protein product: CASSLTGYYEQYF.

The V gene is TRBV19, the J gene TRBJ2-1; a possible D gene is TRBD2 (6 bases). The CDR3 has 14 residues. The ends were cut back, 5 bases at V and 0 bases at J, with 8 bases in the middle. Germline V gene lookup returns CDR1 LNHDA and CDR2 SQIVND (reference sequence). The DNA for the CDR3 is TGTGCCAGTAGTCGCGGGGTCTCCTACAATGAGCAGTTCTTC. Its protein product is CASSRGVSYNEQFF.

The V and J genes are TRBV15 and TRBJ2-3; no definite D call. The CDR3 runs to 14 residues. Trimming removed 2 bases from V and 6 bases from J, with 12 bases in between. The germline CDR1 and CDR2 sequences are LNHNV and YYDKDF (reference sequence). CDR3 coding DNA: TGTGCCACCAGCAGATCGGAAACTTGGGATACGCAGTATTTT. Protein product: CATSRSETWDTQYF.

The genes are TRBV6-2 or TRBV6-3 and TRBJ2-1; D gene uncertain. The germline V gene encodes CDR1 MNHEY and CDR2 SVGEGT. V was shortened by 3 bases and J by 3 bases, with 18 bases between the two germline ends. The CDR3 runs 17 residues. Here the CDR3 reads CASSYSAATNVYNEQFF. The CDR3 nucleotides are TGTGCCAGCAGTTATTCTGCGGCTACTAATGTCTACAATGAGCAGTTCTTC.

This sequence joins TRBV6-1 and TRBJ2-3; 11 bases agree with TRBD2. CDR1 is MNHNS and CDR2 is SASEGT in the germline V gene. This CDR3 is built from 16 residues. The V segment lost 6 bases and the J segment 4 bases; nucleotides outside the gene matches: 9. DNA for the CDR3: TGTGCCAGCAGGCCTAACCCGGGACTAGCGGCAGATACGCAGTATTTT. Translating it yields CASRPNPGLAADTQYF.

This clonotype was counted many times. This chain uses TRBV6-2 or TRBV6-3 with TRBJ2-6; unclear D gene. CDR3 length equals 13 residues. Germline assignment: CDR1 MNHEY and CDR2 SVGEGT. The germline V and J ends were trimmed by 9 bases and 0 bases, with 6 bases remaining between them. For the CDR3, the DNA is TGTGCCAGTAGAGGCTCTGGGGCCAACGTCCTGACTTTC. Its protein product is CASRGSGANVLTF.

The chain combines TRBV28 with TRBJ1-1; D remains unclear. There are 14 residues in the CDR3. Germline CDR1 is MDHEN and CDR2 is SYDVKM. Trimming left V 4 bases short and J 3 bases short, with 12 bases between. CDR3 sequence (DNA): TGTGCCAGCAGTTCTGCGGGATTGGACACTGAAGCTTTCTTT. Translating gives CASSSAGLDTEAFF.

This clonotype was observed a few times. The V call is TRBV6-5, the J call TRBJ2-3; the match to TRBD2 covers 7 bases. The ends lost 4 bases at V and 2 bases at J; junction bases unmatched: 12. Germline-derived CDR1 and CDR2 are MNHEY and SVGAGI. The CDR3 contains 17 residues. CDR3 DNA sequence: TGTGCCAGCAGTTTTTCCGCAGGGCTAGCGGCCACAGATACGCAGTATTTT. Protein product: CASSFSAGLAATDTQYF.

This clonotype was detected ten times or more. The V gene is TRBV7-2, the J gene TRBJ2-1; 8 bases fit TRBD2. Germline trimming cut 5 bases from V and 3 bases from J; bases unmatched to any gene: 3. CDR1 SGHTA and CDR2 FQGNSA come from the germline V gene. The CDR3 has 14 amino acids. In DNA, the CDR3 is TGTGCCAGCAGCCCTACTAGCGGCTACAATGAGCAGTTCTTC. Protein: CASSPTSGYNEQFF.

This rearrangement joins TRBV10-3 to TRBJ2-1, with 9 bases that match TRBD2. V was pared by 1 base and J by 9 bases, with 10 bases of the junction left unmatched. Germline V gene lookup returns CDR1 ENHRY and CDR2 SYGVKD. The CDR3 runs 16 residues. The CDR3 DNA is TGTGCCATCAGTGAGTTTATGAGCGGGGGGTCTGGTGAGCAGTTCTTC. It yields the protein CAISEFMSGGSGEQFF.

This chain joins TRBV20-1 and TRBJ2-1; 7 nucleotides align to TRBD2. The CDR3 length is 15 residues. V dropped 3 bases and J dropped 2; count of bases not matched to a gene: 7. CDR1 is DFQATT, CDR2 SNEGSKA, per germline (reference sequence). In DNA form, the CDR3 reads TGCAGTGCTAGTGGAGGAGCGGGACCCTACAATGAGCAGTTCTTC. Amino acid sequence: CSASGGAGPYNEQFF.

The chain couples TRBV7-9 to TRBJ2-5; D gene uncertain. The CDR3 length is 13 residues. CDR1 SEHNR and CDR2 FQNEAQ come from the germline V gene (reference sequence). The V gene lost 1 base and the J gene lost 5 bases, with 8 bases spanning the gap. CDR3 region: CASSLGSYETQYF. The CDR3 nucleotides are TGTGCCAGCAGCTTAGGTAGCTATGAGACCCAGTACTTC.

This sequence joins TRBV6-1 and TRBJ2-1; D may be TRBD1 (6 bases). V was shortened by 6 bases and J by 10 bases, with 16 bases between the two germline ends. Germline CDR1 is MNHNS and CDR2 is SASEGT. The CDR3 runs to 13 residues. CDR3 protein: CASSKQGVGEQFF. For the CDR3, the DNA is TGTGCCAGCAGCAAACAGGGAGTCGGAGAGCAGTTCTTC.

This clonotype has only a few counts. The V gene is TRBV29-1, the J gene TRBJ1-1, with D hard to call. Germline V CDR1 and CDR2: SQVTM, ANQGSEA. The CDR3 contains 13 residues. The V end was cut by 7 bases, the J end by 5 bases, with 17 bases between. The CDR3: CSASDQTGTEAFF. In DNA form, the CDR3 reads TGCAGCGCTTCTGATCAAACGGGGACTGAAGCTTTCTTT.

The V and J genes are TRBV2 and TRBJ1-1; 11 bases align to TRBD1. The junction had 6 bases not matched to a gene; V was cut back by 6 bases and J by 6 bases. The CDR3 extends over 14 amino acids. Germline assignment: CDR1 SNHLY and CDR2 FYNNEI. Here the CDR3 reads CASRADRGLAEAFF. CDR3 DNA: TGTGCCAGCAGGGCGGACAGGGGGCTCGCTGAAGCTTTCTTT.

This clonotype showed up just a few times. The chain recombines TRBV2 with TRBJ2-2; 7 nucleotides line up with TRBD2. CDR3 size: 15 residues. The trim removed 2 bases at V and 8 bases at J, leaving 8 bases unmatched. Germline V lookup: CDR1 SNHLY, CDR2 FYNNEI. In nucleotides, the CDR3 is TGTGCCAGCAGTGAAACGGGGGGACCACCAGGGGAGCTGTTTTTT. It encodes CASSETGGPPGELFF.

This clonotype has just a few counts. The chain joins TRBV27 to TRBJ2-5; the match to TRBD2 covers 12 bases. Germline CDR1 MNHEY, CDR2 SMNVEV (reference sequence). This CDR3 is built from 17 residues. V was clipped by 5 bases and J by 4 bases; unmatched bases: 11. In nucleotides, the CDR3 is TGTGCCAGCAGTAGACTCCAGCTAGCGGGAGGGTCAGAGACCCAGTACTTC. As protein: CASSRLQLAGGSETQYF.